The source of this TCR beta chain is a study of blood T cell repertoires in COVID-19 (dated by TCRdb to the early 2020s). Regarding the research as a whole: Samples from collaborators originated in the United States, Italy and Spain and spanned both the acute and convalescent phases of COVID-19. Where HLA class I and class II types were available, the types were taken from metadata supplied by the sample provider, not from assay-based typing. The repertoires were released in a freely available public database meant as a resource for research on the immune response to SARS-CoV-2. Subjects who had been exposed to COVID-19, were actively infected with it, or had recovered from it provided the deeply sampled blood TCRbeta repertoires that made up the dataset. The samples were drawn from two sources: the first 160 participants of the ongoing ImmuneRACE study, and fewer than 1,500 subjects contributed by 6 global collaborators. A de-identified subject ID, COVID-19 status, age in years and sex were almost always included in the sample metadata. The prospective study material was composed of cDNA or gDNA derived from T cells, B-cell-depleted T cells, or PBMCs. Summary of the overall study and its limitations: The quantity of clinical and demographic metadata differed by source and by participant and was supplied without curation.

Notes on this clone: Its binding antigen is unknown. No base-level quality is on record; no much larger clone is a single base apart.

TCRbeta CDR3 regions were amplified from genomic DNA using the immunoSEQ Assay, a bias-controlled multiplex PCR. As for the original processing: The number of nucleated cells in each sample was estimated from the amplification of reference gene primers within the assay. To quantify the absolute abundance of each unique TCRbeta CDR3 rearrangement, sequence reads were collapsed and filtered. For each sample, productive Simpson clonality was calculated as the square root of Simpson's diversity index across productive rearrangements. Imported from immuneACCESS, the table was reduced by TCRdb to in-frame sequences with V and J called. These copies leave out some clones; in studies compared against another copy, an unresolved V gene accounts for under half, and the cause of the remainder is not known. V and J calls and clone size are as listed in that table; D and trimming were resolved from the DNA. The sample contains around 450,000 clones, about 89% of them found a single time. The ten most abundant clones make up over 4% of the sample.

Counted from cysteine to phenylalanine, this CDR3 has 16 amino acids. CDR3 DNA only is kept here, 48 bases in frame from base 1. CDR1 and CDR2 (SGHAT, FQNNGV) derive from the germline V gene. Germline trimming: 3 bases from V, 4 bases from J; junction bases outside gene matches: 8. Whole blood was collected in K2EDTA tubes by collaborating institutions according to the institutions' own protocols. Collaborator samples were shipped for TCRbeta analysis as frozen whole blood, isolated PBMCs, or DNA extracted from either sample type. The V gene is TRBV11-2 and the J gene is TRBJ2-7; 11 of the junction bases match TRBD2. The sample comprised peripheral blood. The sequence was collected from a woman in her 30s with acute or convalescent COVID-19. The DNA sequence reads TGTGCCAGCAGCTTGGGGAATAGCGGGGGGGCTTACGAGCAGTACTTC. This sequence encodes CASSLGNSGGAYEQYF.